The present T cell receptor (beta chain) was sequenced within a study of T cells after yellow fever vaccination. The V and J ends lost 3 bases and 8 bases respectively, with 15 bases between them. The CDR3 is made up of 14 amino acids. Germline V CDR1 and CDR2: ENHRY, SYGVKD. Making TCR cDNA involved 5'RACE template switching, which added UMIs and a universal primer site. MiXCR, run by TCRdb on the 5' RACE reads, gives a single entry per CDR3 protein. The table lists some 500,000 distinct CDR3 sequences, approximately 13% of them singletons, with about 14% in the top ten. This clonotype was observed a handful of times.

Specimen: PBMCs, collected on the day of the yellow fever booster vaccination. This sequence was found in a man aged 25 to 40 who received the YFV17D yellow fever vaccine. This chain joins TRBV10-3 and TRBJ2-3, with D possibly matching TRBD2 (7 bases). The CDR3, as DNA: TGTGCCATCAGTGACTTAAGGGGGGGGGGTACGCAGTATTTT. As protein: CAISDLRGGGTQYF.